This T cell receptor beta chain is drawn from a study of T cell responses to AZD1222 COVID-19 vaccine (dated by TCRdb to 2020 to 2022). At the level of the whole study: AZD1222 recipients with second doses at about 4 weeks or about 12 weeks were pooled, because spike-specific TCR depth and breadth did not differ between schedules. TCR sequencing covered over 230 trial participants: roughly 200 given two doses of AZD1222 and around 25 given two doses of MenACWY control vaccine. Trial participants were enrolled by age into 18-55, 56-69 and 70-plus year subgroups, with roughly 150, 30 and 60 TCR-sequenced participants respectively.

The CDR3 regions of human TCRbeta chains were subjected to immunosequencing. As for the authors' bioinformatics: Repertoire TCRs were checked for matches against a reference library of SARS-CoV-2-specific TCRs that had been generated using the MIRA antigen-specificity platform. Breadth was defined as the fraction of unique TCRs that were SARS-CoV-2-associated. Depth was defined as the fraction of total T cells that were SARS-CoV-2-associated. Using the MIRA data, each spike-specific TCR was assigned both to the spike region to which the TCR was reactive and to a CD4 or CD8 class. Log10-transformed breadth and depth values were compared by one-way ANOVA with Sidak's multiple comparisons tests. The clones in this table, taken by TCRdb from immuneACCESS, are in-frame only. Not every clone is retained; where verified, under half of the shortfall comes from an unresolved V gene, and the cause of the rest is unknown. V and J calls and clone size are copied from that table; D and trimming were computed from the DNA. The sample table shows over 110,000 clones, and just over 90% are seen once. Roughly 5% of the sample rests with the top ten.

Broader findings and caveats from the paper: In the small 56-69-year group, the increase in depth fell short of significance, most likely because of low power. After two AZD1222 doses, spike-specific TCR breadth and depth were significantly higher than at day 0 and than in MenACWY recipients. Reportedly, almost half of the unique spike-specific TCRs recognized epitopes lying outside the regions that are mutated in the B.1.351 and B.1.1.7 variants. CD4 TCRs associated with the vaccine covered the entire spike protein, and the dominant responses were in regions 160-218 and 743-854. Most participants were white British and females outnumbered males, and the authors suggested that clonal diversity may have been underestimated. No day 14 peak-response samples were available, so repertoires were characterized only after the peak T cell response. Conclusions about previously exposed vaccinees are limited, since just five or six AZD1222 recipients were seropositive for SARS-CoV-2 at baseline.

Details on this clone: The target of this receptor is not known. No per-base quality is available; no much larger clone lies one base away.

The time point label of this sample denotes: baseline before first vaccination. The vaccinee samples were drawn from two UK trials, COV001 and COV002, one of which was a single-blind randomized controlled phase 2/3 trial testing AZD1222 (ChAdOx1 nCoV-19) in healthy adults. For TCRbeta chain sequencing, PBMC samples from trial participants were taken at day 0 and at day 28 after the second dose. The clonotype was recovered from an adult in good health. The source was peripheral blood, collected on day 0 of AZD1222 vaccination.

The nucleotide sequence is given as TGCGCCAGCAGCCAAGATTCCGCGGTACCCTTTTCCTACGAGCAGTACTTC. Protein translation: CASSQDSAVPFSYEQYF. This chain joins TRBV4-1 to TRBJ2-7; too little of a D gene remains to name it. A distance of 16 bases separates the germline ends of V and J, which lose 0 bases and 1 base respectively. According to the germline V gene, CDR1 reads MGHRA and CDR2 reads YSYEKL. From its cysteine to its phenylalanine, the CDR3 spans 17 amino acids. Just the 51-base CDR3 DNA is kept, in frame starting at base 1.